Listed here are 27 T cell receptor beta chains from one sample, sequenced in a study of cytomegalovirus exposure and HLA in healthy donors. PCR amplification relied on 60 Vbeta primers (plus 13 Jbeta primers). The method was immunoSEQ multiplex PCR; TCRdb's version includes in-frame clones alone and lacks a portion of them. Among 150,000 to 200,000 clones listed, more than 70% were seen once. Material for sequencing was PBMCs. These TCRs come from a woman in her forties in good health and CMV-seronegative.

There are a few counts of this clone. V gene TRBV4-3 combines with J gene TRBJ2-2; 8 nucleotides line up with TRBD2. After removal of 4 bases from V and 3 bases from J, the junction contained 4 bases not matched to a gene. The CDR3 length is 15 residues. Germline assignment: CDR1 LGHNA and CDR2 YSLEER. CDR3 sequence: CASSRSGSDTGELFF. The CDR3 coding sequence is TGCGCCAGCAGCCGCAGCGGGAGTGACACCGGGGAGCTGTTTTTT.

The chain uses TRBV4-3 and TRBJ1-2, with D possibly matching TRBD1 (6 bases). The CDR3 extends over 14 amino acids. V dropped 4 bases and J dropped 4 bases, with 13 bases sitting between them. Germline assignment: CDR1 LGHNA and CDR2 YSLEER. CDR3 loop: CASSPRGGAYGYTF. In nucleotides, the CDR3 is TGCGCCAGCAGCCCGCGAGGGGGAGCCTATGGCTACACCTTC.

The V and J genes are TRBV2 and TRBJ2-1; 9 bases are shared with TRBD1. V was clipped by 2 bases and J by 9 bases; unmatched bases: 11. The CDR3 is 16 residues long. Germline lookup yields CDR1 SNHLY and CDR2 FYNNEI. DNA for the CDR3: TGTGCCAGCAGTGAAAGCTTGGCAGGGGGACAGGGTGAGCAGTTCTTC. Its protein is CASSESLAGGQGEQFF.

This clone has a single count. This chain joins TRBV19 and TRBJ2-6; no clear D. CDR3 size: 16 residues. Germline-derived CDR1 and CDR2 are LNHDA and SQIVND (reference sequence). Trimming took off 3 bases at V and 0 bases at J, with 9 bases between the two ends. The CDR3 here is CASSILVSSGANVLTF. The CDR3 nucleotides read TGTGCCAGTAGTATTCTAGTGAGCTCTGGGGCCAACGTCCTGACTTTC.

V gene TRBV4-3 combines with J gene TRBJ2-7; D is possibly TRBD2 (7 bases). The CDR3 sequence is 13 residues long. Germline V gene lookup returns CDR1 LGHNA and CDR2 YSLEER. Trimming cost V 0 bases and J 13 bases, with 16 bases left between them. CDR3 protein: CASSQDEGGHPYF. The CDR3 bases are TGCGCCAGCAGCCAAGACGAGGGGGGGCACCCATACTTC.

The V call is TRBV19, the J call TRBJ1-5; TRBD1 agrees at 10 bases. The ends lost 5 bases at V and 6 bases at J; junction bases unmatched: 1. The CDR3 consists of 13 residues. Per the germline V gene, CDR1 is LNHDA and CDR2 is SQIVND (reference sequence). The CDR3 loop reads CASSGQGVQPQHF. DNA of the CDR3: TGTGCCAGTAGTGGACAGGGGGTTCAGCCCCAGCATTTT. Variable domain in full (rest from reference TRBV19 and TRBJ1-5): DGGITQSPKYLFRKEGQNVTLSCEQNLNHDAMYWYRQDPGQGLRLIYYSQIVNDFQKGDIAEGYSVSREKKESFPLTVTSAQKNPTAFYLCASSGQGVQPQHFGDGTRLSIL.

The chain couples TRBV5-4 to TRBJ1-1; 7 positions agree with TRBD1. Germline CDR1 is SGHNT and CDR2 is YYREEE (reference sequence). V trimming: 4 bases; J trimming: 7 bases; junction bases outside the gene matches: 7. The CDR3 contains 13 residues. The CDR3 protein is CASSRTGANEAFF. The CDR3 coding sequence is TGTGCCAGCAGCCGTACAGGGGCGAATGAAGCTTTCTTT.

Only one count was recorded for this clone. The chain carries TRBV2 and TRBJ1-1, with 7 bases fitting TRBD1. The CDR3 has 12 residues. V dropped 6 bases and J dropped 9; count of bases not matched to a gene: 7. Germline V lookup: CDR1 SNHLY, CDR2 FYNNEI. This chain's CDR3 is CASSAGQSKAFF. The CDR3 region has the DNA TGTGCCAGCAGCGCGGGACAGTCGAAAGCTTTCTTT.

This clone has just one count. V gene TRBV10-1 combines with J gene TRBJ1-1; TRBD1 aligns across 10 bases. The CDR3 is 15 amino acids. J lost 7 bases, V lost 5 bases, and 10 bases had no gene match. Germline CDR1 reads WNHNN; CDR2 reads SYGVQD (reference sequence). CDR3 in DNA: TGCGCCAGCAGTATCGACAGGGGGCCCGAGGGTGAAGCTTTCTTT. Amino acid sequence: CASSIDRGPEGEAFF.

This clone appeared a few times. The chain recombines TRBV27 with TRBJ2-1, with TRBD2 matching 12 bases. The CDR3 runs to 15 residues. With V trimmed by 6 bases and J by 6 bases, 6 bases remained unmatched. From germline, CDR1 is MNHEY and CDR2 SMNVEV (reference sequence). The CDR3 is CASRASSGRANEQFF. In nucleotides, the CDR3 is TGTGCCAGCAGGGCGTCTAGCGGGAGGGCCAATGAGCAGTTCTTC.

The chain recombines TRBV19 with TRBJ1-5; no clear D gene. Germline V gene data show CDR1 as LNHDA and CDR2 as SQIVND (reference sequence). Trimming cost V 9 bases and J 1 base, with 13 bases left between them. The CDR3 has 14 residues. The CDR3: CASERFGSNQPQHF. DNA for the CDR3: TGTGCCAGCGAGAGATTCGGGAGCAATCAGCCCCAGCATTTT.

This clone was found a few times. The DNA of the CDR3 is TGTGCCAGCAGCTTAGACGGGGGGCTCTACAGCTACACCTTC. Translation gives CASSLDGGLYSYTF. The chain carries TRBV7-2 and TRBJ1-2, with D perhaps TRBD1 (6 bases). The CDR3 runs 14 residues. V was trimmed by 1 base and J by 9 bases, leaving 15 bases between them. CDR1 and CDR2 (germline): SGHTA, FQGNSA.

This clone was counted once. The chain couples TRBV7-6 to TRBJ2-1, with D possibly TRBD2 on 6 matching bases. Germline CDR1 SGHVS, CDR2 FNYEAQ. The germline V and J ends were trimmed by 3 bases and 0 bases, with 15 bases remaining between them. This CDR3 comprises 17 residues. The CDR3 DNA sequence: TGTGCCAGCAGCTTTGGGGTAGCGGCCAGCTCCTACAATGAGCAGTTCTTC. Translating gives CASSFGVAASSYNEQFF.

With respect to this clone: The junction and the germline gene differ at one end; a read error may be behind it. The V call is TRBV7-9, the J call TRBJ2-5; the D gene is possibly TRBD1 (6 bases). The CDR3 consists of 16 residues. The germline V gene has CDR1 SEHNR and CDR2 FQNEAQ (reference sequence). In DNA, the CDR3 is TGTTCCAGCAGCCGAGGGGGAAGGCTGAAGAGGGAGACCCAGTACTTC. It specifies CSSSRGGRLKRETQYF.

The chain couples TRBV11-3 to TRBJ1-2; D is unclear. Trimming removed 0 bases from V and 3 bases from J, with 8 bases in between. CDR3 length equals 14 residues. Germline CDR1 reads SGHNT; CDR2 reads YENEEA. The chain's CDR3 is CASSLDRGDYGYTF. The CDR3 nucleotides are TGTGCCAGCAGCTTAGATCGGGGTGACTATGGCTACACCTTC.

The rearrangement uses TRBV11-3 and TRBJ2-7, with D possibly TRBD1 on 6 matching bases. Germline V lookup: CDR1 SGHNT, CDR2 YENEEA. The CDR3 has 14 amino acids. With 5 bases removed from V and 6 bases from J, the gap between germline ends came to 17 bases. CDR3 bases: TGTGCCAGCAGCACTACAGGGCTCCTTAGCGAGCAGTACGTC. Protein sequence: CASSTTGLLSEQYV.

The chain employs TRBV28 and TRBJ1-1, with a weak D call TRBD1 (5 bases). This CDR3 comprises 17 residues. Trimming shortened V by 3 bases and J by 3 bases, and 20 bases separated the two germline ends. Germline assignment: CDR1 MDHEN and CDR2 SYDVKM. CDR3 residues: CASSLTVPVRRDTEAFF. CDR3 coding DNA: TGTGCCAGCAGTTTGACAGTCCCCGTTAGGAGGGACACTGAAGCTTTCTTT.

The rearrangement joins TRBV30 to TRBJ2-3; D is perhaps TRBD2 (7 bases). V lost 0 bases to trimming and J lost 9 bases, with 16 bases between them. Germline values: CDR1 GTSNPN, CDR2 SVGIG (reference sequence). This CDR3 comprises 14 residues. CDR3 DNA: TGTGCCTGGAGTGTAGGGGGAAGCGGGACAACGCAGTATTTT. This codes for CAWSVGGSGTTQYF.

The V and J genes are TRBV5-1 and TRBJ2-3, with 7 bases aligning to TRBD2. J gave up 5 bases and V 4 bases, and 16 bases lay outside the gene matches. The CDR3 spans 17 residues. CDR1 SGHRS and CDR2 YFSETQ come from the germline V gene. For the CDR3, the DNA is TGCGCCAGCAGCCAACCGGATACGGGAGGTACCATAGATACGCAGTATTTT. Its translation: CASSQPDTGGTIDTQYF.

The V and J genes are TRBV5-1 and TRBJ2-3; TRBD2 aligns across 9 bases. The CDR3 runs to 14 residues. The junction had 6 bases not matched to a gene; V was cut back by 6 bases and J by 4 bases. Germline CDR1 and CDR2: SGHRS and YFSETQ. Here the CDR3 DNA reads TGCGCCAGCACCTTAGCGGGAGAGGCAGATACGCAGTATTTT. Translating it yields CASTLAGEADTQYF.

V is TRBV5-1 and J is TRBJ2-3; D ambiguous. Trimming pared 0 bases from V and 2 bases from J, leaving 7 bases between. Per germline, CDR1 SGHRS and CDR2 YFSETQ. The CDR3 sequence is 14 residues long. The CDR3 sequence: CASSLESVTDTQYF. The CDR3 nucleotides read TGCGCCAGCAGCTTGGAATCGGTCACAGATACGCAGTATTTT.

J is TRBJ1-1 and V is TRBV7-2, with D possibly being TRBD1 (6 bases). CDR1 and CDR2 (germline): SGHTA, FQGNSA. The CDR3 length is 13 residues. V was clipped by 3 bases and J by 7 bases, with 12 bases between them. The CDR3 DNA follows: TGTGCCAGCAGCTTTACAGGGCAGAGTGAAGCTTTCTTT. It is translated as CASSFTGQSEAFF.

The chain links TRBV6-5 to TRBJ2-7; 9 nucleotides align to TRBD1. CDR1 MNHEY and CDR2 SVGAGI come from the germline V gene. The CDR3 contains 14 residues. V lost 6 bases, J lost 0 bases, and 3 bases stayed unmatched. This CDR3 is CASSSDRGSYEQYF. The CDR3 DNA reads as TGTGCCAGCAGCTCGGACAGGGGCTCCTACGAGCAGTACTTC.

V is TRBV19 and J is TRBJ2-5; D might be TRBD1 (6 bases). This CDR3 is 13 amino acids long. Germline CDR1 LNHDA, CDR2 SQIVND (reference sequence). V was pared by 8 bases and J by 4 bases, with 14 bases between. The CDR3 sequence is CASGEGVRETQYF. The CDR3 coding sequence is TGTGCCAGTGGTGAGGGGGTCAGAGAGACCCAGTACTTC.

CDR3 DNA sequence: TGCGCCACCTCGACCCCGGAGGAGTACTCCTACGAGCAGTACGTC. It specifies CATSTPEEYSYEQYV. J is TRBJ2-7 and V is TRBV10-1; TRBD2 might be the D (5 bases). Trimming stripped 10 bases from V and 0 bases from J, with 19 bases between. CDR1 and CDR2 (germline): WNHNN, SYGVQD (reference sequence). CDR3 length: 15 amino acids.

The chain carries TRBV11-2 and TRBJ2-3; D is unresolved. The germline V gene encodes CDR1 SGHAT and CDR2 FQNNGV. V lost 3 bases, J lost 5 bases, and 12 bases lay in between. This CDR3 spans 14 amino acids. CDR3 bases: TGTGCCAGCAGCTTTGATTTAGCAATAGATACGCAGTATTTT. Translation: CASSFDLAIDTQYF.

The CDR3 loop reads CAWSVQGETQYF. CDR3 in DNA: TGTGCCTGGAGTGTACAGGGAGAGACCCAGTACTTC. This chain connects TRBV30 to TRBJ2-5, with a possible D match to TRBD1 (6 bases). The CDR3 loop spans 12 amino acids. With 0 bases removed from V and 4 bases from J, the gap between germline ends came to 6 bases. Germline V gene lookup returns CDR1 GTSNPN and CDR2 SVGIG (reference sequence).